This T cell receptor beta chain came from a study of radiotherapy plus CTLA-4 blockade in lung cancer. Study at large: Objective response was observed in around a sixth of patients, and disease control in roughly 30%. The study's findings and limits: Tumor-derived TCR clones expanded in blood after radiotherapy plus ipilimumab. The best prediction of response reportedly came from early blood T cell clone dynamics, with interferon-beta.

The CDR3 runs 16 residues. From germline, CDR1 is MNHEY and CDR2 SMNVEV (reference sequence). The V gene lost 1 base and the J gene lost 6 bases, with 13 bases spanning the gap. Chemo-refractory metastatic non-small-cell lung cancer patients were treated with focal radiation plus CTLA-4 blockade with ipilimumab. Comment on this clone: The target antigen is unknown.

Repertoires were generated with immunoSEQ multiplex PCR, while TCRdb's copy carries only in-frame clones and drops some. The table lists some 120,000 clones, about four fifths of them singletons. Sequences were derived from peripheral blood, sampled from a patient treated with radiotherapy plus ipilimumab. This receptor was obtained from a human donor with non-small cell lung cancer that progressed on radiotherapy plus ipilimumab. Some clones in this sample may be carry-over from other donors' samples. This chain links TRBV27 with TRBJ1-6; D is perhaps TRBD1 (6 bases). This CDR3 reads CASSLYGGGPNSPLHF. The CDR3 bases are TGTGCCAGCAGTTTATATGGGGGGGGGCCTAATTCACCCCTCCACTTT.